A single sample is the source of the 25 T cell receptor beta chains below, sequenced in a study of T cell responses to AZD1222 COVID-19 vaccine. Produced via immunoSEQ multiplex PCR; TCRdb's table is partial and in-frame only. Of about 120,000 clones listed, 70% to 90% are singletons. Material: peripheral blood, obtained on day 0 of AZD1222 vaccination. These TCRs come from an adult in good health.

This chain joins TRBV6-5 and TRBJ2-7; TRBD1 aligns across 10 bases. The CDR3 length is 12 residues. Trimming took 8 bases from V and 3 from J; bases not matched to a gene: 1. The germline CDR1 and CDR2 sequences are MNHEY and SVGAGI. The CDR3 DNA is TGTGCCAGCCGGACAGGGGGCTACGAGCAGTACTTC. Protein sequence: CASRTGGYEQYF.

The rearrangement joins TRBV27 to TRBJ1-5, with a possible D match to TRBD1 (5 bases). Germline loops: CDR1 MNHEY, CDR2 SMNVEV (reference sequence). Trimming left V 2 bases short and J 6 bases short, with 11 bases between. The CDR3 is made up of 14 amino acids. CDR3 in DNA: TGTGCCAGCAGTTTAGGGGGGACGGGTCAGCCCCAGCATTTT. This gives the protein CASSLGGTGQPQHF.

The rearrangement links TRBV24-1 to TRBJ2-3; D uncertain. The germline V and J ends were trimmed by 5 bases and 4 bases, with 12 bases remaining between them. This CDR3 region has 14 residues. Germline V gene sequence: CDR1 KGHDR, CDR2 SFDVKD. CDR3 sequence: CATSGQQRADTQYF. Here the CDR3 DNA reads TGTGCCACCAGTGGGCAACAAAGGGCAGATACGCAGTATTTT.

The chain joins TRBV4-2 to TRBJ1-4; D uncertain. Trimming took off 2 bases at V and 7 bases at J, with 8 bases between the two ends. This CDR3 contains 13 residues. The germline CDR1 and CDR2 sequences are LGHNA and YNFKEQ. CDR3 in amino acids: CASSQRQREKLFF. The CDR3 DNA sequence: TGTGCCAGCAGCCAAAGACAACGTGAAAAACTGTTTTTT.

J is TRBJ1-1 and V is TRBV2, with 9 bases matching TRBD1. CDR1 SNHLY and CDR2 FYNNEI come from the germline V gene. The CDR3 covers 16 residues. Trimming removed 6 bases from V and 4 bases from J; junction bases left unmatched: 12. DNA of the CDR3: TGTGCCAGCAGCCCCGGACAGGGGAGGGGGCGCACTGAAGCTTTCTTT. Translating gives CASSPGQGRGRTEAFF.

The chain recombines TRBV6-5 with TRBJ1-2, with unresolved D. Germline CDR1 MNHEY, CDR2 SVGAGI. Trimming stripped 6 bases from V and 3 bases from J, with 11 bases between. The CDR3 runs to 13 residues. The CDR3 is CASRANPDYGYTF. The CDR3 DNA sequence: TGTGCCAGCAGGGCCAACCCGGACTATGGCTACACCTTC.

CDR3 DNA: TGTGCTACCCGTGGGGGGGCTGGAAACACCATATATTTT. It yields the protein CATRGGAGNTIYF. The V call is TRBV27, the J call TRBJ1-3, with D tentatively TRBD1 (5 bases). The CDR3 extends over 13 amino acids. CDR1 is MNHEY, CDR2 SMNVEV, per germline (reference sequence).

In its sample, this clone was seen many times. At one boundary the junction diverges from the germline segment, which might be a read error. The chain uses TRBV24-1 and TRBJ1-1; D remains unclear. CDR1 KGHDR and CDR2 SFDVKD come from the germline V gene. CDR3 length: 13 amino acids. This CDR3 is CATRSAGNPEAFF. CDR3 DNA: TGTGCCACCAGGTCTGCGGGGAACCCTGAAGCTTTCTTT.

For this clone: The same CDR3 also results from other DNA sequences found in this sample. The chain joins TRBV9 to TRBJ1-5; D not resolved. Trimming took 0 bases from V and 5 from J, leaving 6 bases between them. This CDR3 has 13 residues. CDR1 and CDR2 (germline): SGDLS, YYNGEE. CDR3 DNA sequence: TGTGCCAGCAGCGTAGATTTAGATCAGCCCCAGCATTTT. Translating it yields CASSVDLDQPQHF.

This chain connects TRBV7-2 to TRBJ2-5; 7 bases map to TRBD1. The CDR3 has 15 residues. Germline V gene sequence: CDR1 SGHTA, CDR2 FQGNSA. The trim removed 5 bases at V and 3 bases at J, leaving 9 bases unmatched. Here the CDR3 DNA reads TGTGCCAGCAGCGCCCGACAGGGTTGGGAAGAGACCCAGTACTTC. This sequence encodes CASSARQGWEETQYF.

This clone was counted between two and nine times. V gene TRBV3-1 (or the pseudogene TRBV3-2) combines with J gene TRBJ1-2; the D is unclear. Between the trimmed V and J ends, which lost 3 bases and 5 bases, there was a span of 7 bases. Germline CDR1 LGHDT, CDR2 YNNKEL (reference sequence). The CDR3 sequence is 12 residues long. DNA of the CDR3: TGTGCCAGCAGCCAGCAGCCATATGGCTACACCTTC. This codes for CASSQQPYGYTF.

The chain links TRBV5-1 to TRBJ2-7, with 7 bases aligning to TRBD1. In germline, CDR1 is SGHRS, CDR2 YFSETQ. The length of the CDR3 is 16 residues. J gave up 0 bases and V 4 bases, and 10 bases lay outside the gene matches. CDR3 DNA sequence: TGCGCCAGCAGCAGGATGGACAGGAGGAGCTCCTACGAGCAGTACTTC. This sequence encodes CASSRMDRRSSYEQYF.

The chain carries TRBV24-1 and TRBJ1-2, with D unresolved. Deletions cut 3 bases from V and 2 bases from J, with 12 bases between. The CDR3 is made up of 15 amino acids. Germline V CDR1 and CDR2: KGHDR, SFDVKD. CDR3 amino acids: CATSDPLTPNYGYTF. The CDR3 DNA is TGTGCCACCAGTGATCCCCTTACCCCGAACTATGGCTACACCTTC.

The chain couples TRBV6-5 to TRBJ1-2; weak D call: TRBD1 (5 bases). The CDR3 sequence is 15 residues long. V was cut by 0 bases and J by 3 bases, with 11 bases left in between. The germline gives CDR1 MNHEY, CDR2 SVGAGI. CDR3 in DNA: TGTGCCAGCAGTTACTCGGTGGGACGGGACTATGGCTACACCTTC. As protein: CASSYSVGRDYGYTF.

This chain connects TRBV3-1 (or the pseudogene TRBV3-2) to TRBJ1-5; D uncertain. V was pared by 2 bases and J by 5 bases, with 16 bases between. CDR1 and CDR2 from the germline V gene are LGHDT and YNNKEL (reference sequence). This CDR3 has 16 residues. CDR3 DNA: TGTGCCAGCAGCCAATGGGGTGGGGTCGGCGATCAGCCCCAGCATTTT. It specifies CASSQWGGVGDQPQHF.

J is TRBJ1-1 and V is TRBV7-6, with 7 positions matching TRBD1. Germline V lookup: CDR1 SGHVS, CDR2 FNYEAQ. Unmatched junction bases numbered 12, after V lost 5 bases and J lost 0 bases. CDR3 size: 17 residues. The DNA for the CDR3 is TGTGCCAGCAGCCCAGGGGGAGTATCCAACATGAACACTGAAGCTTTCTTT. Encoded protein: CASSPGGVSNMNTEAFF.

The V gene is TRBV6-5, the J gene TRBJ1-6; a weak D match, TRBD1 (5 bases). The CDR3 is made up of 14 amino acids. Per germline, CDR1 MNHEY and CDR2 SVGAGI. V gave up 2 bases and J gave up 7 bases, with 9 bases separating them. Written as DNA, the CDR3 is TGTGCCAGCAGTTACAGTGGGGGAAATTCACCCCTCCACTTT. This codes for CASSYSGGNSPLHF.

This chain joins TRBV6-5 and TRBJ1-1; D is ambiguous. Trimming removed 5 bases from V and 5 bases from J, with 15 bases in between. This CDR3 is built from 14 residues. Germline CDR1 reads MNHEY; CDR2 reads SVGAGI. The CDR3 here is CASSPGLLGTEAFF. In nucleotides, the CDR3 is TGTGCCAGCAGTCCGGGCCTCCTGGGGACTGAAGCTTTCTTT.

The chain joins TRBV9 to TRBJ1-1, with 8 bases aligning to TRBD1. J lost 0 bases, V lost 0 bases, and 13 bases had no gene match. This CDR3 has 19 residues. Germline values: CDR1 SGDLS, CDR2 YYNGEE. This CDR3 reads CASSVAPAATGVMNTEAFF. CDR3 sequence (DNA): TGTGCCAGCAGCGTAGCTCCAGCGGCGACAGGGGTCATGAACACTGAAGCTTTCTTT.

DNA for the CDR3: TGTGCCAGCAGCAGTGACCCCCGCCCAGCCGATTCACCCCTCCACTTT. Translating gives CASSSDPRPADSPLHF. V usage is TRBV9 and J usage is TRBJ1-6, with no clear D. V was cut by 4 bases and J by 8 bases, with 19 bases left in between. This CDR3 contains 16 residues. Germline V gives CDR1 SGDLS, CDR2 YYNGEE. The full variable domain, with the rest looked up from reference TRBV9 and TRBJ1-6, is DSGVTQTPKHLITATGQRVTLRCSPRSGDLSVYWYQQSLDQGLQFLIQYYNGEERAKGNILERFSAQQFPDLHSELNLSSLELGDSALYFCASSSDPRPADSPLHFGNGTRLTVT.

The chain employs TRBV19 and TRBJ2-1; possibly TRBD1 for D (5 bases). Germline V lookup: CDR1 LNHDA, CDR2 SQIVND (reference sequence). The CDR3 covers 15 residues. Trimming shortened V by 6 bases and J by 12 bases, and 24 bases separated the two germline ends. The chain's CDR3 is CASSLDSLEAGAQFF. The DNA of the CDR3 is TGTGCCAGTAGCCTAGACAGCCTGGAAGCTGGCGCGCAGTTCTTC.

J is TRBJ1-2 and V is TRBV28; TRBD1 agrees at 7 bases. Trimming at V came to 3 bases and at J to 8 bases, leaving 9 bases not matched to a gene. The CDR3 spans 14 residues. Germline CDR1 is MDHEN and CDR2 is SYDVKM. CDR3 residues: CASSFHGQGGGYTF. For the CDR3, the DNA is TGTGCCAGCAGTTTCCATGGGCAGGGGGGCGGCTACACCTTC.

In DNA form, the CDR3 reads TGTGCCAGCAGTTCAACTAGCGGGGGCCTTAGCGATGAGCAGTTCTTC. Translation gives CASSSTSGGLSDEQFF. The J gene is TRBJ2-1, the V gene TRBV6-5; 11 nucleotides match TRBD2. V was pared by 4 bases and J by 8 bases, with 10 bases of the junction left unmatched. CDR3 length: 16 residues. Germline loops: CDR1 MNHEY, CDR2 SVGAGI.

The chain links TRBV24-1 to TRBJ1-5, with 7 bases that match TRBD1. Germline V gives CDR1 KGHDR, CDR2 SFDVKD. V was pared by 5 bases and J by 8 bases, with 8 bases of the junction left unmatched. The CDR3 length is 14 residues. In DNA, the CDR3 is TGTGCCACCAGTGCAACAGGGGCTGGGGAGCCCCAGCATTTT. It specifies CATSATGAGEPQHF.

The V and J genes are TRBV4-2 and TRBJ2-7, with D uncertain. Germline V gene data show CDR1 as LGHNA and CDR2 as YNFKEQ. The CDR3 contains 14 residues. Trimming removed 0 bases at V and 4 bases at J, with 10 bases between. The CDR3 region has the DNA TGTGCCAGCAGCCAAGAACGGAACTATTACGAGCAGTACTTC. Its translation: CASSQERNYYEQYF.